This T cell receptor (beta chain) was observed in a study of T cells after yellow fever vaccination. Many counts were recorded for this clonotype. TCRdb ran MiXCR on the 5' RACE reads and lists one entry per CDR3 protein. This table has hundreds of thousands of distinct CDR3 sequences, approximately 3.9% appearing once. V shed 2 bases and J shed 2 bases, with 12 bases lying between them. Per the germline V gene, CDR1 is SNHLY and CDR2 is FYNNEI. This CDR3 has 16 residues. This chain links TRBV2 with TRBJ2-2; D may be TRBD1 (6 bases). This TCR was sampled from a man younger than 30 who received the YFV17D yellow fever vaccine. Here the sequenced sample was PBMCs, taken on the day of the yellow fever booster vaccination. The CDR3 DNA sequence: TGTGCCAGCAGTGAACCCTTGGACAGAAACACCGGGGAGCTGTTTTTT. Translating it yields CASSEPLDRNTGELFF.